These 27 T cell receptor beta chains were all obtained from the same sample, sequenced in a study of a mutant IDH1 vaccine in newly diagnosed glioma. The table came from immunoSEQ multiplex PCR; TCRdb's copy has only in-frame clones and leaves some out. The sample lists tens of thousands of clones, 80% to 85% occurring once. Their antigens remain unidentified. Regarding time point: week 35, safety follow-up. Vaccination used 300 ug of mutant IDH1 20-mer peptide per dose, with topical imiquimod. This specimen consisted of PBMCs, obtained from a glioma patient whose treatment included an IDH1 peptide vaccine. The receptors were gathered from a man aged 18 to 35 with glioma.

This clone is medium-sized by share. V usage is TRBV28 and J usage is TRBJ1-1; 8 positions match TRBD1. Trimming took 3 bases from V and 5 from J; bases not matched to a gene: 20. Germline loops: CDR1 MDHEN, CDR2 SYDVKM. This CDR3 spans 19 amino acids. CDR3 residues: CASSFFGVWAGGAWTEAFF. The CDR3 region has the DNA TGTGCCAGCAGTTTTTTTGGAGTATGGGCAGGGGGCGCCTGGACTGAAGCTTTCTTT.

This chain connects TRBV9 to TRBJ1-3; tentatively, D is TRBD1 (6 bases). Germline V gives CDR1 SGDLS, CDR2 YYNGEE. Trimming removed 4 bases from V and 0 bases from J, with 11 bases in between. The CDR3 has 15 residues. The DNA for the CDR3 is TGTGCCAGCAGCCCCAGACAGGACTCTGGAAACACCATATATTTT. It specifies CASSPRQDSGNTIYF.

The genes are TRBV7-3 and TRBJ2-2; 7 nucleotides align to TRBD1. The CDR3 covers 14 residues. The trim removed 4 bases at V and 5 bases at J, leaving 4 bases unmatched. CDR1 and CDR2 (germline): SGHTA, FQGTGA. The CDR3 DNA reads TGTGCCAGCAGCTATTCGACAGGGACCGGGGAGCTGTTTTTT. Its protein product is CASSYSTGTGELFF.

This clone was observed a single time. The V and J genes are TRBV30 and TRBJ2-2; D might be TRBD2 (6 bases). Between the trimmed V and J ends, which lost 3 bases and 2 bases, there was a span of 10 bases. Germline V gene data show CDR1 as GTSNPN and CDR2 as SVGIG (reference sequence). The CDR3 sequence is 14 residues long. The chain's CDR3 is CAWRPGVNTGELFF. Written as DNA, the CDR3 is TGTGCCTGGAGACCGGGGGTTAACACCGGGGAGCTGTTTTTT.

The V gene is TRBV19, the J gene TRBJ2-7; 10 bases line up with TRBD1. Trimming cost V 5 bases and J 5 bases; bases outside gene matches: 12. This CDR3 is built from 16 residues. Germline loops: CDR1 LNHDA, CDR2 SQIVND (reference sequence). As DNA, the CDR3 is TGTGCCAGTAGTGTTAATTGGGGACAGGGGCCCCACGAGCAGTACTTC. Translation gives CASSVNWGQGPHEQYF.

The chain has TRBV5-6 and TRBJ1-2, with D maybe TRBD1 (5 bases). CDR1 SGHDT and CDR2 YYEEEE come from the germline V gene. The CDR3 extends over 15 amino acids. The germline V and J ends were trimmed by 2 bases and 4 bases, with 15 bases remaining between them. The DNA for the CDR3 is TGTGCCAGCAGCTTCCAGGACAACGGAGGCTATGGCTACACCTTC. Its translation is CASSFQDNGGYGYTF.

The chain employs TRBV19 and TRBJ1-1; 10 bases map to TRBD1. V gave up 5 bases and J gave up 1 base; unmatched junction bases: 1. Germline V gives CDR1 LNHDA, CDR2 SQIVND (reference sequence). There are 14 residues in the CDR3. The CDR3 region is CASSWDRGNTEAFF. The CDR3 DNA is TGTGCCAGTAGTTGGGACAGGGGGAACACTGAAGCTTTCTTT.

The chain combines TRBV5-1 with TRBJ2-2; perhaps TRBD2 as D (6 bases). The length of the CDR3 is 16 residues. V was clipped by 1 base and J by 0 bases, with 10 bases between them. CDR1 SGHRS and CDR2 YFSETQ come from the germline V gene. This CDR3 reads CASSLRAGTNTGELFF. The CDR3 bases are TGCGCCAGCAGCTTGAGGGCGGGGACGAACACCGGGGAGCTGTTTTTT.

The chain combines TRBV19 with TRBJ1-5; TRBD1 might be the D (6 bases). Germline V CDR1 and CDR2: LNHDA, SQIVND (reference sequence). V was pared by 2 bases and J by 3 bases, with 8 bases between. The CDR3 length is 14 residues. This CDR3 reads CASSIQGHNQPQHF. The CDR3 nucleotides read TGTGCCAGTAGTATACAGGGGCACAATCAGCCCCAGCATTTT.

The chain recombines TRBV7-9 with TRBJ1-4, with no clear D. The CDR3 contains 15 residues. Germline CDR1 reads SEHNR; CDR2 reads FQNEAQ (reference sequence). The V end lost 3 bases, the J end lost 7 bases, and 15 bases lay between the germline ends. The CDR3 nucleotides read TGTGCCAGCAGCTTGCTTGAAGGGTTCAGTGAAAAACTGTTTTTT. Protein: CASSLLEGFSEKLFF.

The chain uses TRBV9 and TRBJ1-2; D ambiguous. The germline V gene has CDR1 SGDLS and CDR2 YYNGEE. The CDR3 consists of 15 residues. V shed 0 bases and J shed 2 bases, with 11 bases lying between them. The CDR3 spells CASSVDADFNYGYTF. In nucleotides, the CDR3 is TGTGCCAGCAGCGTAGACGCAGACTTCAACTATGGCTACACCTTC.

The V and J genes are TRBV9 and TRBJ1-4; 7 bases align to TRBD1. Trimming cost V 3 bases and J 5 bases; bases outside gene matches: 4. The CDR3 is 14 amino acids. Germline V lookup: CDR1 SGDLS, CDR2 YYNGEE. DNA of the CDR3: TGTGCCAGCAGCGGACAGGGTGGGAATGAAAAACTGTTTTTT. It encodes CASSGQGGNEKLFF.

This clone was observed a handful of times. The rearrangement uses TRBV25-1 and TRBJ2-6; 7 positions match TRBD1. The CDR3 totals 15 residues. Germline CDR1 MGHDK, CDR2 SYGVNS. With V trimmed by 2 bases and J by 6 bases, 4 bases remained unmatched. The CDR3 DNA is TGTGCCAGCAGTGAAGCAGGGGGAGAGGCCAACGTCCTGACTTTC. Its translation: CASSEAGGEANVLTF. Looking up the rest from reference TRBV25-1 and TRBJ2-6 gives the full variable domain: EADIYQTPRYLVIGTGKKITLECSQTMGHDKMYWYQQDPGMELHLIHYSYGVNSTEKGDLSSESTVSRIRTEHFPLTLESARPSHTSQYLCASSEAGGEANVLTFGAGSRLTVL.

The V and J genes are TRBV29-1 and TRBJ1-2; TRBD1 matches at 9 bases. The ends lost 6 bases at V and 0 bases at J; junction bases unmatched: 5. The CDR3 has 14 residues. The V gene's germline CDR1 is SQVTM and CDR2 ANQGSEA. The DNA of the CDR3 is TGCAGCGTCGCCCACAGGGGGCCTAACTATGGCTACACCTTC. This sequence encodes CSVAHRGPNYGYTF.

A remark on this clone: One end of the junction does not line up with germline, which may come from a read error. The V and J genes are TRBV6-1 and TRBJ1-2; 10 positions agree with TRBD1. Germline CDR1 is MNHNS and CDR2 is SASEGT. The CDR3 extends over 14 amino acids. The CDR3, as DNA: TGTGCCAGCAGTGCGACCGGGACAGGGGCCGAGGTTGCCTTC. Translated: CASSATGTGAEVAF.

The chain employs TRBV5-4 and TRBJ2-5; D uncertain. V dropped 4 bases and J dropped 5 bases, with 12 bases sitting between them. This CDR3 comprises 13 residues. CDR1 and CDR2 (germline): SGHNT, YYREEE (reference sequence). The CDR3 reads CASSPKTLETQYF. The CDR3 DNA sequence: TGTGCCAGCAGCCCGAAGACATTGGAGACCCAGTACTTC.

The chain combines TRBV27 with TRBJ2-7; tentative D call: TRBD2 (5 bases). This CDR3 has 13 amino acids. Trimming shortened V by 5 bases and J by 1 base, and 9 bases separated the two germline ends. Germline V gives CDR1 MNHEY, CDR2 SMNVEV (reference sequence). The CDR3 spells CASSRGNSYEQYF. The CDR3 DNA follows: TGTGCCAGCAGTCGAGGGAATTCCTACGAGCAGTACTTC.

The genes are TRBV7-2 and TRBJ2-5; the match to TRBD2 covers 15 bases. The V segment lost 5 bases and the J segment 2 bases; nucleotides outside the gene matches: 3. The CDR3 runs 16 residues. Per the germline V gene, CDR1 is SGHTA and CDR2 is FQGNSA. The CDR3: CASSRTSGRVQETQYF. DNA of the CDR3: TGTGCCAGCAGCCGGACTAGCGGGAGGGTACAAGAGACCCAGTACTTC.

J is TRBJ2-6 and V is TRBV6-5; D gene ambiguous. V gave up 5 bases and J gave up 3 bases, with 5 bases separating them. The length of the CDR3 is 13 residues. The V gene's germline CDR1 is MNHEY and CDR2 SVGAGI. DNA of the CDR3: TGTGCCAGCAGTCAATTTGGGGCCAACGTCCTGACTTTC. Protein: CASSQFGANVLTF.

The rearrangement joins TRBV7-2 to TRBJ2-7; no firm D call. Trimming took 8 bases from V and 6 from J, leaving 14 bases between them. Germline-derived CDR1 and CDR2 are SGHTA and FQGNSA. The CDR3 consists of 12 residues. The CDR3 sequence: CASGSGQIEQYF. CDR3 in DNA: TGTGCCAGCGGCTCGGGTCAGATCGAGCAGTACTTC.

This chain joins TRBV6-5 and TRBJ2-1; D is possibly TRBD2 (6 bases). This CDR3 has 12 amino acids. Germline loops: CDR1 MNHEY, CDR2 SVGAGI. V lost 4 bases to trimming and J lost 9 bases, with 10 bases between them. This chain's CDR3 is CASSFVGGEQFF. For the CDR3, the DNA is TGTGCCAGCAGTTTTGTGGGGGGTGAGCAGTTCTTC.

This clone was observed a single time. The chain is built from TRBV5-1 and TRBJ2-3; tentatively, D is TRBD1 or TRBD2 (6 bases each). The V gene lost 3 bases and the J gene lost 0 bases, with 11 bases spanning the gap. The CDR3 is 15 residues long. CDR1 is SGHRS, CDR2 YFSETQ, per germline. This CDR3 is CASSYGGGSTDTQYF. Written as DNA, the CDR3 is TGCGCCAGCAGCTATGGAGGGGGGAGCACAGATACGCAGTATTTT.

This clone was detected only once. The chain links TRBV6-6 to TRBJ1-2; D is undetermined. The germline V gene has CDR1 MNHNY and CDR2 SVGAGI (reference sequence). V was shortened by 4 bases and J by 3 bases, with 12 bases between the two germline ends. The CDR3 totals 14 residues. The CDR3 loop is CASSSAGTYYGYTF. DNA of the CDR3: TGTGCCAGCAGTTCCGCCGGCACCTACTATGGCTACACCTTC.

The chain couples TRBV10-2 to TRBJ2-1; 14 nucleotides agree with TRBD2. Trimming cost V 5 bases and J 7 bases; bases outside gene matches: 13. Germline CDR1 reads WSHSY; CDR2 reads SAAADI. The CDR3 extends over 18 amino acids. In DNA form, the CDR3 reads TGCGCCAGCAGTAAGGGACTAGCGGGGGAGACCCCTCAAAATGAGCAGTTCTTC. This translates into CASSKGLAGETPQNEQFF.

CDR3 nucleotide sequence: TGTGCCAGCAGTGCGGGTCAGCCTGGAGGCTACACCTTC. Protein sequence: CASSAGQPGGYTF. The rearrangement uses TRBV25-1 and TRBJ1-2; D ambiguous. This CDR3 has 13 amino acids. V was cut by 4 bases and J by 8 bases, with 14 bases left in between. CDR1 and CDR2 (germline): MGHDK, SYGVNS.

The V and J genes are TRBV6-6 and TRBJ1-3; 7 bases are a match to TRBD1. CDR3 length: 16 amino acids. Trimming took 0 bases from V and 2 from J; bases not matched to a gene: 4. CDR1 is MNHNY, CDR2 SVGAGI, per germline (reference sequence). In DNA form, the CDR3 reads TGTGCCAGCAGTTACTCGATTGGGACAGCTGGAAACACCATATATTTT. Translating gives CASSYSIGTAGNTIYF.

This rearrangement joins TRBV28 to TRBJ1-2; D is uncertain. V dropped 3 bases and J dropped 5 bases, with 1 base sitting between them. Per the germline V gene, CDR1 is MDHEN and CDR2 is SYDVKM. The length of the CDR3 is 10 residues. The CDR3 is CASSLYGYTF. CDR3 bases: TGTGCCAGCAGTTTGTATGGCTACACCTTC.